Here is one T cell receptor beta chain with its context. This record comes from a study of T cells in Graves' hyperthyroidism and ophthalmopathy. Study-wide background: The authors collected peripheral blood at initial diagnosis, before any treatment.

Losses at the gene ends were 1 base for V and 1 base for J; bases not matched to a gene: 7. Germline assignment: CDR1 SGHTA and CDR2 FQGNSA. There are 17 residues in the CDR3. RNA transcripts yielded amplified TCR beta CDR3 regions. A set of HTBI primers served as the primers for a first-round RT-PCR of the TCR CDR3. TCRdb reprocessed the multiplex PCR reads with MiXCR, giving one entry per CDR3 protein. The table has about 500,000 distinct CDR3 sequences, 17% seen once. This rearrangement joins TRBV7-2 to TRBJ2-5; TRBD1 matches at 9 bases. The sequence derives from a woman between 18 and 29 years old with Graves' ophthalmopathy. Sequencing was carried out using blood. The DNA for the CDR3 is TGTGCCAGCAGCTTAGTTATGGGACAGGGCAGCCAAGAGACCCAGTACTTC. Translation gives CASSLVMGQGSQETQYF.